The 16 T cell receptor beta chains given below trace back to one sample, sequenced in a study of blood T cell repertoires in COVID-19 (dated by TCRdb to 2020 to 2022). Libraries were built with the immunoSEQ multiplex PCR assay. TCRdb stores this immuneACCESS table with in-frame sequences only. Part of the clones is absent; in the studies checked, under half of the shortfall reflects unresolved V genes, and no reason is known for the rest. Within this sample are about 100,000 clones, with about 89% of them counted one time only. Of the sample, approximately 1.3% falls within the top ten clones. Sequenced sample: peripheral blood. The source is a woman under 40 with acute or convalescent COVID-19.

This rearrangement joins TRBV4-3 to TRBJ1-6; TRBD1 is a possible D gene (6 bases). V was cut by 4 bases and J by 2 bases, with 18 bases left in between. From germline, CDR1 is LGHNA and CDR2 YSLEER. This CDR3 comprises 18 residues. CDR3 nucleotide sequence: TGCGCCAGCAGCCCACGGGTTGGGGGGGCAGCCTATAATTCACCCCTCCACTTT. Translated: CASSPRVGGAAYNSPLHF.

In DNA form, the CDR3 reads TGCGCCAGCAGCCAATACGGGAACACCATATATTTT. Translating it yields CASSQYGNTIYF. The chain links TRBV4-1 to TRBJ1-3; D unclear. The CDR3 has 12 amino acids. V shed 2 bases and J shed 7 bases, with 6 bases lying between them. Germline loops: CDR1 MGHRA, CDR2 YSYEKL.

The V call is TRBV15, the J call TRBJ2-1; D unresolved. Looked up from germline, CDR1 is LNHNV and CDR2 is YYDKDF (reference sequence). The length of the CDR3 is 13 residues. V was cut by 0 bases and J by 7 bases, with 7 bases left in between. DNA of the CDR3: TGTGCCACCAGCAGAGAGGTCGGGAATGAGCAGTTCTTC. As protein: CATSREVGNEQFF.

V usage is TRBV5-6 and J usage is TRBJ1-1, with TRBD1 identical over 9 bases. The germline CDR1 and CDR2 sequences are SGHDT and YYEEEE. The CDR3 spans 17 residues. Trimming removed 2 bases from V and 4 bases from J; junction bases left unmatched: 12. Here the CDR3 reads CASSFQQGAAVVTEAFF. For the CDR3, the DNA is TGTGCCAGCAGCTTCCAACAGGGGGCAGCGGTGGTCACTGAAGCTTTCTTT.

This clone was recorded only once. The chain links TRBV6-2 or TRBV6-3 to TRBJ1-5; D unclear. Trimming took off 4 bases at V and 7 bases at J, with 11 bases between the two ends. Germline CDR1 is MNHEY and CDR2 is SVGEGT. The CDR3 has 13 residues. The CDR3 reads CASSSITVQPQHF. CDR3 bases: TGTGCCAGCAGTTCTATAACGGTCCAGCCCCAGCATTTT.

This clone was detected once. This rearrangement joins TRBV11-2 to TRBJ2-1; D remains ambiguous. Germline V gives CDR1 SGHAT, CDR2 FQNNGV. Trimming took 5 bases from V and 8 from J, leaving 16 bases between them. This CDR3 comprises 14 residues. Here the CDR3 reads CASSHSHTVDEQFF. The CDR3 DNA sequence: TGTGCCAGCAGCCACTCCCATACAGTAGATGAGCAGTTCTTC.

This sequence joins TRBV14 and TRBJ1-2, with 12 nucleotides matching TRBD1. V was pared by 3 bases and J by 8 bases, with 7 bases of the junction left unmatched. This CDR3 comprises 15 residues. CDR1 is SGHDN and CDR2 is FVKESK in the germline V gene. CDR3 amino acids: CASSQGTGGENGYTF. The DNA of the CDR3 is TGTGCCAGCAGCCAGGGGACAGGGGGCGAAAACGGCTACACCTTC.

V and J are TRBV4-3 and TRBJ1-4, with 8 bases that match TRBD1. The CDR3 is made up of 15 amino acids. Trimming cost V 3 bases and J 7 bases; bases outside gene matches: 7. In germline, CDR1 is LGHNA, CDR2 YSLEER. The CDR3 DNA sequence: TGCGCCAGCAGCCAGGCCGACAGGGGCGGTGAAAAACTGTTTTTT. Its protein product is CASSQADRGGEKLFF.

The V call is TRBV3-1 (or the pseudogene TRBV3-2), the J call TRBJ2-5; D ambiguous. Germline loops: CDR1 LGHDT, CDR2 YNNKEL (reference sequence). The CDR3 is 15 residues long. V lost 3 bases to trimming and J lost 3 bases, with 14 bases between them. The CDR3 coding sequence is TGTGCCAGCAGCCAGAACTATAGGCTGGAAGAGACCCAGTACTTC. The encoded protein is CASSQNYRLEETQYF.

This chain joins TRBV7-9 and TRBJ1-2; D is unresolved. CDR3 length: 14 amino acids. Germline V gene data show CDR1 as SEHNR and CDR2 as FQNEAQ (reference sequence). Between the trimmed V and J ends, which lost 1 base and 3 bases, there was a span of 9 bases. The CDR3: CASSLGQDYYGYTF. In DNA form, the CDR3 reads TGTGCCAGCAGCTTAGGGCAGGACTACTATGGCTACACCTTC.

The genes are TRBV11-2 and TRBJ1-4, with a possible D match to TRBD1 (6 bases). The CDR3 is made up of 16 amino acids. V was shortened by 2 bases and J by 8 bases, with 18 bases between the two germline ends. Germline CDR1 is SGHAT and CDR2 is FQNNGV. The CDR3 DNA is TGTGCCAGCAGCTTAATCAGGGGACGGGGAGTGGAAAAACTGTTTTTT. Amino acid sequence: CASSLIRGRGVEKLFF. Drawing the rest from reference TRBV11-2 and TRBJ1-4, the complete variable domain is EAGVAQSPRYKIIEKRQSVAFWCNPISGHATLYWYQQILGQGPKLLIQFQNNGVVDDSQLPKDRFSAERLKGVDSTLKIQPAKLEDSAVYLCASSLIRGRGVEKLFFGSGTQLSVL.

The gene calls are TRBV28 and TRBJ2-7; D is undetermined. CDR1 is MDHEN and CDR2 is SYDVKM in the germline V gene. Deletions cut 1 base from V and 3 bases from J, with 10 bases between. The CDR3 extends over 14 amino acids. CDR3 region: CASSLSPPSYEQYF. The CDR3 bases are TGTGCCAGCAGTTTATCCCCCCCCAGCTACGAGCAGTACTTC.

The CDR3 is CASSLDGRQGGAEAFF. As DNA, the CDR3 is TGTGCCAGCAGCTTAGATGGAAGACAGGGCGGTGCTGAAGCTTTCTTT. The chain employs TRBV11-3 and TRBJ1-1; the match to TRBD1 covers 7 bases. Per germline, CDR1 SGHNT and CDR2 YENEEA. CDR3 length equals 16 residues. The V segment lost 0 bases and the J segment 6 bases; nucleotides outside the gene matches: 10.

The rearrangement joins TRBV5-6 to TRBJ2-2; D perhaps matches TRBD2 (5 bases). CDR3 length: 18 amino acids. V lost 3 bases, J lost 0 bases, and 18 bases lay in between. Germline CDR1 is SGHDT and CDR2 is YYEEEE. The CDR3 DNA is TGTGCCAGCAGCTGGCGGACTCAACAAGCGACGAACACCGGGGAGCTGTTTTTT. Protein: CASSWRTQQATNTGELFF.

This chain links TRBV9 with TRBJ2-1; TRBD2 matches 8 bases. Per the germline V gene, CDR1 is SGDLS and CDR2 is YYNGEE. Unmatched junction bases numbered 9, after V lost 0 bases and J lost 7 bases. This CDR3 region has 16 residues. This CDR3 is CASSVEGGGLTNEQFF. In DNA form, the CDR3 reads TGTGCCAGCAGCGTAGAGGGCGGGGGGTTAACGAATGAGCAGTTCTTC.

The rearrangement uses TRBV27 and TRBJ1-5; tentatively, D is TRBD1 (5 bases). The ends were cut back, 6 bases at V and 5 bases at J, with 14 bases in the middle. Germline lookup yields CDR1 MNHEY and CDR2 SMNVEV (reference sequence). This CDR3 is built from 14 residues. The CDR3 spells CASSWRGEDQPQHF. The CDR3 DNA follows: TGTGCCAGCAGCTGGCGGGGGGAAGATCAGCCCCAGCATTTT.